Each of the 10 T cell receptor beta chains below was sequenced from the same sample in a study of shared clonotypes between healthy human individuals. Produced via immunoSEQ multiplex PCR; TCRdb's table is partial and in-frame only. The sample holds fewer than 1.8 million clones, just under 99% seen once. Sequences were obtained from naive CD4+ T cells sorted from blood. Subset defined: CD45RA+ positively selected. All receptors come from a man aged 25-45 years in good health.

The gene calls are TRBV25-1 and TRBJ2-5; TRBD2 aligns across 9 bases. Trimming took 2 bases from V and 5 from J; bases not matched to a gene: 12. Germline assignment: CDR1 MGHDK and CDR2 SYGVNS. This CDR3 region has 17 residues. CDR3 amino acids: CASSEAPGTSSSETQYF. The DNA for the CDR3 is TGTGCCAGCAGTGAAGCCCCCGGGACTAGCTCATCCGAGACCCAGTACTTC.

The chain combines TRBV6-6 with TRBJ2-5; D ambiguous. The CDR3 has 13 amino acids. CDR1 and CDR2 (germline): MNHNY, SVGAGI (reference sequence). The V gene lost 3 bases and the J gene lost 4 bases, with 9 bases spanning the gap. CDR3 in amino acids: CASSYLYRETQYF. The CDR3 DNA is TGTGCCAGCAGTTATCTCTATCGAGAGACCCAGTACTTC.

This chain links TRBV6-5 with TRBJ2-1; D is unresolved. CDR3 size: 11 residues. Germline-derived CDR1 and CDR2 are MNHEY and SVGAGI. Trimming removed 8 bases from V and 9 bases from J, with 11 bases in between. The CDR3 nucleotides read TGTGCCAGCCATCAAGGCAGTGAGCAGTTCTTC. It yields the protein CASHQGSEQFF.

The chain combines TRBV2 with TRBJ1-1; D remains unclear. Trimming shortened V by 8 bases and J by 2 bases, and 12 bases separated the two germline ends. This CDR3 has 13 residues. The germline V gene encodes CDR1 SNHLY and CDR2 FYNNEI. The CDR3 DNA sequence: TGTGCCAGCGGTGGAAACCCCAACACTGAAGCTTTCTTT. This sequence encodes CASGGNPNTEAFF.

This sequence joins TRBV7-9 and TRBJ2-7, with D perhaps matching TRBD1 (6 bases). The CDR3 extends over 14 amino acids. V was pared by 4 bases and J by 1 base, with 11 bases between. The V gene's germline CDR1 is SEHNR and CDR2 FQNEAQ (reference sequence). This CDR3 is CASSSSGTSYEQYF. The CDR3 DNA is TGTGCCAGCAGCTCGTCCGGGACATCCTACGAGCAGTACTTC.

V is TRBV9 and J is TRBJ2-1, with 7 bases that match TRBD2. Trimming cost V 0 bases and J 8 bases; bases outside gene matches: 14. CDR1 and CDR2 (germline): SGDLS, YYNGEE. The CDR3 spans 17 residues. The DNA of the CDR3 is TGTGCCAGCAGCGTAGATCTAGCGGAGGGAATTTTGGATGAGCAGTTCTTC. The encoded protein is CASSVDLAEGILDEQFF.

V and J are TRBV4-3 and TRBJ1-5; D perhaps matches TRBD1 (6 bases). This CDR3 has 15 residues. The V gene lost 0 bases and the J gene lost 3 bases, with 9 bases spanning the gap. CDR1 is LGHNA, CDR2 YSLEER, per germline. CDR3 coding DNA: TGCGCCAGCAGCCAAGACCAGGGGCCCAATCAGCCCCAGCATTTT. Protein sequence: CASSQDQGPNQPQHF.

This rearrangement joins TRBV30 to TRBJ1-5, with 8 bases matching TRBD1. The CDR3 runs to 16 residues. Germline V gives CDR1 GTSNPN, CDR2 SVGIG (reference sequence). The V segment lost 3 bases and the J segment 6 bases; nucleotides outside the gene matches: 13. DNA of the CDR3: TGTGCCTGGAGAAACGCCGGGACAGGATATGGTCAGCCCCAGCATTTT. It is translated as CAWRNAGTGYGQPQHF.

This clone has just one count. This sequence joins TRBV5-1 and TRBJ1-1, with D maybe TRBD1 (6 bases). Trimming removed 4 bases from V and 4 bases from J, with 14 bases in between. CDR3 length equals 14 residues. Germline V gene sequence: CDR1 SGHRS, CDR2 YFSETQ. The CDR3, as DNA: TGCGCCAGCAGCAAGGACAGAGAGGGCACTGAAGCTTTCTTT. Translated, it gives CASSKDREGTEAFF.

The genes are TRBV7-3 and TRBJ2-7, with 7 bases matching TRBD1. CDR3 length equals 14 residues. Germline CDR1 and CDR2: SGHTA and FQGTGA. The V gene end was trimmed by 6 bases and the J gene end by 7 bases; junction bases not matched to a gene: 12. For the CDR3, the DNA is TGTGCCAGCAGTAGCCTCGGGACAGCGACGGAGCAGTACTTC. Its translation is CASSSLGTATEQYF.